This T cell receptor beta chain was observed in a study of blood T cell repertoires in COVID-19. Overall study context: Samples came from the United States, Italy and Spain, spanning acute and convalescent COVID-19. T cells, B-cell-depleted T cells, or PBMCs provided the cDNA or gDNA that served as material.

Authors' methods: Researchers report that nucleated cell counts were estimated from reference gene primer amplification. The assay was immunoSEQ multiplex PCR, and TCRdb's table has in-frame clones only and misses some. That table gives V, J and clone size, and the DNA gave D and trimming. The repertoire holds over 60,000 clones, with about 81% as singletons. There are 13 residues in the CDR3. CDR1 and CDR2 from the germline V gene are MNHEY and SVGAGI. V lost 7 bases to trimming and J lost 5 bases; unmatched junction nucleotides: 6. The TCR was taken from a woman older than 75 with acute or convalescent COVID-19. The specimen sequenced was peripheral blood. This chain joins TRBV6-5 and TRBJ1-2; 8 bases fit TRBD1. As DNA, the CDR3 is TGTGCCAGCATGCCAGGGGGCGCTTATGGCTACACCTTC. Its protein product is CASMPGGAYGYTF.